This record concerns one T cell receptor (beta chain) sequence. This record comes from a study of blood T cells in healthy people across ages. For the second PCR, which ran for 7 to 11 cycles, a sample-barcoded 5' primer and a J-beta primer mix were used. All cDNA molecules were each tagged by a template-switch adaptor with 12 random nucleotides. Each CDR3 protein gets one entry after TCRdb re-called the 5' RACE reads with MiXCR. Among 1.5 million to 2 million distinct CDR3 sequences listed, 30% to 40% were seen once. The TCR comes from a human donor in good health. Sequencing was performed on blood.

The DNA for the CDR3 is TGTGCCAGCACCGAGGGGGACATAAGCTACAATGAGCAGTTCTTC. This codes for CASTEGDISYNEQFF. The V call is TRBV2, the J call TRBJ2-1, with D possibly TRBD1 on 6 matching bases. CDR1 SNHLY and CDR2 FYNNEI come from the germline V gene. This CDR3 spans 15 amino acids. V dropped 7 bases and J dropped 3 bases, with 16 bases sitting between them.